This T cell receptor beta chain was sequenced in a study of cytomegalovirus exposure and HLA in healthy donors. Across the study: A later analysis reported the same platform for the 100 to 150 validation repertoires and the roughly 650 first-cohort repertoires. Study-level findings and limits: Among TCR beta chains, those listed as cytomegalovirus-associated numbered about 160.

Profiled with immunoSEQ multiplex PCR; TCRdb holds only in-frame clones, not every one. This sample has around 260,000 clones, with 90% found just once. The CDR3 totals 12 residues. CDR1 is SQVTM, CDR2 ANQGSEA, per germline. V lost 6 bases to trimming and J lost 3 bases; unmatched junction nucleotides: 2. A word on this clone: Its antigen is unidentified.

This clonotype was obtained from a woman in her twenties or thirties in good health and CMV-seronegative. Sequencing input: PBMCs. V and J are TRBV29-1 and TRBJ1-2, with 9 bases lining up with TRBD1. This CDR3 reads CSVRQGDYGYTF. Written as DNA, the CDR3 is TGCAGCGTACGACAGGGGGACTATGGCTACACCTTC.